The clone carrying this T cell receptor beta chain showed up many times. Time point meaning: pre-sensitization, week 0. Treatment described: therapeutic diphenylcyclopropenone sensitization with weekly scalp DPC. The library labeled individual cDNA molecules by adding unique molecular identifiers to them. TCRdb processed the RACE reads anew with MiXCR; each CDR3 protein has one entry. The data show over 35,000 distinct CDR3 sequences, 8% to 11% seen once. The V gene lost 4 bases and the J gene lost 4 bases, with 15 bases spanning the gap. Germline values: CDR1 LNHNV, CDR2 YYDKDF (reference sequence). The length of the CDR3 is 15 residues. This specimen comes from a study of human T cells and chemical hapten exposure.

Sequences were derived from whole blood, sampled in connection with sensitization to the hapten diphenylcyclopropenone (DPC). This receptor was obtained from a young man with alopecia areata. Some clones in this sample may be carry-over from other donors' samples. The rearrangement uses TRBV15 and TRBJ2-3, with D unresolved. The CDR3: CATSNSLLKADTQYF. The CDR3 DNA reads TGTGCCACCAGCAATTCCCTTCTCAAGGCAGATACGCAGTATTTT.